This T cell receptor (beta chain) comes out of a study of response to subunit inactivated influenza vaccine. CDR1 and CDR2 from the germline V gene are SGDLS and YYNGEE. This CDR3 comprises 15 residues. V lost 4 bases to trimming and J lost 6 bases, with 19 bases between them. TCRdb analysed the RT-PCR reads with MiXCR anew, one entry per CDR3 protein. This table has more than 500,000 distinct CDR3 sequences, about 11% appearing once. This clonotype has more than one count but fewer than ten. This same sample was also part of a study on T cells expressing NK-cell markers. That paper notes: As the method of synthesis, 5'RACE template switching with UMIs yielded TCR beta cDNA. Six or seven donors carried dominant NKG2C+ clonotypes that made up roughly 1.0-7.5% of their CD8+ T cells.

The clonotype was recovered from a man in his fifties who received an inactivated influenza vaccine. The material sequenced was PBMCs from blood, taken on the day of vaccination. This sequence joins TRBV9 and TRBJ1-2; possible D gene TRBD1, 6 bases. The CDR3: CASSPGGFQPNGYTF. As DNA, the CDR3 is TGTGCCAGCAGCCCCGGGGGCTTCCAGCCCAATGGCTACACCTTC.